This T cell receptor (beta chain) was recorded in a study of blood T cell repertoires in COVID-19. In the authors' methods: Estimates of nucleated cell counts were drawn from the amplification of reference gene primers. Assay used: immunoSEQ multiplex PCR; TCRdb lists only in-frame clones, some missing. For V, J and clone size, that table is used; D and trimming come from the DNA. The sample shows around 160,000 clones, roughly 90% of them seen only once. The trim removed 5 bases at V and 6 bases at J, leaving 5 bases unmatched. This CDR3 comprises 13 residues. This clone was seen only a few times. The receptor comes from a man in his 60s with acute or convalescent COVID-19. This chain connects TRBV12-3 or TRBV12-4 to TRBJ1-1; 8 nucleotides align to TRBD1. The sequencing sample was made of peripheral blood. The CDR3 reads CASSRQGSPEAFF. In nucleotides, the CDR3 is TGTGCCAGCAGTCGACAGGGGAGCCCTGAAGCTTTCTTT.